Listed here is a single T cell receptor (beta chain). Its target is not known. The data were produced by immunoSEQ multiplex PCR, yet TCRdb's version contains in-frame clones alone and is incomplete. The sample lists more than 20,000 clones, approximately 79% seen once, with around 8.4% in the top ten. The source of the sample is a study of vaccination effects on CD4 cells after COVID-19. As for the study in general: It was a median of 72 days after the second dose that post-vaccine samples were obtained.

CD4+ T cells specific for antigen were expanded with viral peptide pools by the ViraFEST assay before sequencing. Subsequent to a culture period of 10 days, CD4+ T cells were isolated. Of the BNT162b2 and mRNA-1273 vaccines, participants received two doses of one or the other. Testing of the vaccine recipients showed negative nucleocapsid antibodies and no prior SARS-CoV-2 infection. The CDR3 runs to 15 residues. The ends were cut back, 0 bases at V and 7 bases at J, with 15 bases in the middle. CDR1 LGHDT and CDR2 YNNKEL come from the germline V gene (reference sequence). The TCR sequence derives from a human donor who received a COVID-19 vaccine. The gene calls are TRBV3-1 (or the pseudogene TRBV3-2) and TRBJ1-1, with D uncertain. This sample comprised CD4+ T cells from PBMCs cultured with HCoV-229E spike peptides, obtained after COVID-19 vaccination. DNA for the CDR3: TGTGCCAGCAGCCAAGATAGCCGCGTAATTGGTGAAGCTTTCTTT. Protein product: CASSQDSRVIGEAFF.